This T cell receptor beta chain was recorded in a study of blood T cells in healthy people across ages. Through a sample-barcoded 5' primer and a J-beta primer mix, a second PCR was run for roughly 6 to 11 cycles. TCRdb reprocessed the 5' RACE reads with MiXCR, giving one entry per CDR3 protein. This table holds just over 800,000 distinct CDR3 sequences, around 68% found once. Trimming pared 6 bases from V and 5 bases from J, leaving 10 bases between. The germline gives CDR1 MNHNY, CDR2 SVGAGI (reference sequence). The CDR3 spans 13 residues. The chain uses TRBV6-6 and TRBJ1-4; D call uncertain. Sequenced material: blood. The receptor was isolated from a man younger than 40 in good health. DNA of the CDR3: TGTGCCAGCAGAATACGGGAAAATGAAAAACTGTTTTTT. It yields the protein CASRIRENEKLFF.